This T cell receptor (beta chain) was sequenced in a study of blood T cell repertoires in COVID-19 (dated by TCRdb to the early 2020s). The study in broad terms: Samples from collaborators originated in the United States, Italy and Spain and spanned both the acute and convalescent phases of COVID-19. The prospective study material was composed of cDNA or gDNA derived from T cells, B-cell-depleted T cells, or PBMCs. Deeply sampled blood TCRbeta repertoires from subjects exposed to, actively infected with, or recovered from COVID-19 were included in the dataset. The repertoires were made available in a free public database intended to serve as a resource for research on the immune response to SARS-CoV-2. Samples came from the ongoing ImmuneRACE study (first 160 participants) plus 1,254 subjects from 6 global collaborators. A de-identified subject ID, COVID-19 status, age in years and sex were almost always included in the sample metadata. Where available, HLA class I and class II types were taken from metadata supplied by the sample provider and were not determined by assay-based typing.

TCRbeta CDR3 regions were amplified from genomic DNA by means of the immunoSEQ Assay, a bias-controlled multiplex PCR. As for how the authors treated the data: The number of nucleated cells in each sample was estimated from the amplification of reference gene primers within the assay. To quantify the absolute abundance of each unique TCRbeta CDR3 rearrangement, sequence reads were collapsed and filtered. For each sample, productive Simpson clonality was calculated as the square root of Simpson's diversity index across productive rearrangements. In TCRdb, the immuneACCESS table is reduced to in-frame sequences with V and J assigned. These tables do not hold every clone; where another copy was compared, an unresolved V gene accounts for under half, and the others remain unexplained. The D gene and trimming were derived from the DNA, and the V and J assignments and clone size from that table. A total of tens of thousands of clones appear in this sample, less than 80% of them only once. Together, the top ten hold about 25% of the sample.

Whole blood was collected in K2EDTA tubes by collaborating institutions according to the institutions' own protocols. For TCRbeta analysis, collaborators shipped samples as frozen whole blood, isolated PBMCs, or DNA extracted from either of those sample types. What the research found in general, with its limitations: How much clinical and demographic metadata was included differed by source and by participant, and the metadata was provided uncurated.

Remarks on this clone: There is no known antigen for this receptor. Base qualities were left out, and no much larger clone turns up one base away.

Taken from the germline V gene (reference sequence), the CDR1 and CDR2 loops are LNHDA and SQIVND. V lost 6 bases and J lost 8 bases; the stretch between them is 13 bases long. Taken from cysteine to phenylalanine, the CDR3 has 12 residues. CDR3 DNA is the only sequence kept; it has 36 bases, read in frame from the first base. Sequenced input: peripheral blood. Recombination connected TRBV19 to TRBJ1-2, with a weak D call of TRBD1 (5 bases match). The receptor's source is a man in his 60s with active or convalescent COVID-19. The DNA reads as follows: TGTGCCAGTAGCGACGCAGGGAAGGGCTACACCTTC. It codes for CASSDAGKGYTF.